These 27 T cell receptor beta chains were all obtained from the same sample, sequenced in a study of cytomegalovirus exposure and HLA in healthy donors. Amplification used 60 Vbeta primers and 13 Jbeta primers. Sequenced by immunoSEQ multiplex PCR; TCRdb stores in-frame clones only, minus some. Among approximately 150,000 clones listed, 9.4% were seen once. The sample comprised PBMCs. These receptors originate from a male donor in good health and CMV-seronegative.

In its sample, this clone was seen a few times. For the CDR3, the DNA is TGTGCCAGCAGCACTGAACAGGGGGCGAACGAGCAGTACTTC. This gives the protein CASSTEQGANEQYF. The V and J genes are TRBV21-1 and TRBJ2-7; the table's D call, TRBD1, was not checked against the DNA. TRBV21-1 is a pseudogene segment. The CDR3 runs to 14 residues.

The V and J genes are TRBV12-2 and TRBJ2-5; the table names TRBD1, a call not compared with the DNA. TRBV12-2 is deemed a pseudogene. The CDR3 sequence is 15 residues long. The chain's CDR3 is CASRSLNRAPETQYF. CDR3 nucleotides: TGTGCAAGTCGCTCGCTAAACAGGGCGCCAGAGACCCAGTACTTC.

In DNA, the CDR3 is TGTGCCAGCAGCGTCGCAGGGGACAGGGGCCTACAGCCCCAGCATTTT. It specifies CASSVAGDRGLQPQHF. This chain links TRBV5-6 with TRBJ1-5, with 10 nucleotides matching TRBD1. V shed 4 bases and J 7 bases; nucleotides not matched to a gene: 11. CDR1 is SGHDT, CDR2 YYEEEE, per germline. CDR3 length: 16 amino acids.

This clone has only a few counts. The gene calls are TRBV29-1 and TRBJ1-2, with TRBD1 as a possible D gene (6 bases). Germline CDR1 SQVTM, CDR2 ANQGSEA. The CDR3 is 15 residues long. Trimming removed 1 base at V and 4 bases at J, with 16 bases between. The chain's CDR3 is CSVEAGKGHSYGYTF. Here the CDR3 DNA reads TGCAGCGTTGAAGCAGGCAAGGGACACTCCTATGGCTACACCTTC. Full variable domain (missing parts from reference TRBV29-1 and TRBJ1-2): SAVISQKPSRDICQRGTSLTIQCQVDSQVTMMFWYRQQPGQSLTLIATANQGSEATYESGFVIDKFPISRPNLTFSTLTVSNMSPEDSSIYLCSVEAGKGHSYGYTFGSGTRLTVV.

The chain carries TRBV27 and TRBJ1-1; 9 nucleotides align to TRBD1. The ends lost 5 bases at V and 4 bases at J; junction bases unmatched: 11. Germline-derived CDR1 and CDR2 are MNHEY and SMNVEV (reference sequence). The CDR3 has 16 residues. In nucleotides, the CDR3 is TGTGCCAGCAGTCCCGGGACAGGGTCGGGCCTCACTGAAGCTTTCTTT. Translated, it gives CASSPGTGSGLTEAFF.

The J gene is TRBJ1-1, the V gene TRBV7-6; 8 nucleotides match TRBD1. The germline V gene encodes CDR1 SGHVS and CDR2 FNYEAQ. The CDR3 consists of 15 residues. V gave up 8 bases and J gave up 6 bases; unmatched junction bases: 14. The CDR3 region has the DNA TGTGCCAGCCGCCAGGGGACAGGCTCCACGGCTGAAGCTTTCTTT. Protein: CASRQGTGSTAEAFF.

This clone was seen a few times. This sequence joins TRBV5-1 and TRBJ2-2; 8 positions match TRBD1. Germline loops: CDR1 SGHRS, CDR2 YFSETQ. This CDR3 spans 16 amino acids. V lost 0 bases, J lost 1 base, and 2 bases stayed unmatched. This chain's CDR3 is CASSLEGTGNTGELFF. The DNA of the CDR3 is TGCGCCAGCAGCTTGGAAGGGACAGGGAACACCGGGGAGCTGTTTTTT.

The chain is built from TRBV19 and TRBJ2-7; D is uncertain. Germline V gene lookup returns CDR1 LNHDA and CDR2 SQIVND (reference sequence). Trimming removed 3 bases from V and 0 bases from J, with 15 bases in between. The CDR3 spans 16 residues. Here the CDR3 DNA reads TGTGCCAGTAGTATTGGGTCCTCCCGGAGCTCCTACGAGCAGTACTTC. It encodes CASSIGSSRSSYEQYF.

The sample holds a few counts of this clone. This chain uses TRBV7-2 with TRBJ2-1; TRBD2 matches 13 bases. Per germline, CDR1 SGHTA and CDR2 FQGNSA. V trimming: 5 bases; J trimming: 4 bases; junction bases outside the gene matches: 5. This CDR3 is built from 16 residues. CDR3 nucleotides: TGTGCCAGCAGCCCCAGGGGACTAGCGGGGTACAATGAGCAGTTCTTC. Encoded protein: CASSPRGLAGYNEQFF.

This sequence joins TRBV11-2 and TRBJ2-7; no firm D call. Germline V lookup: CDR1 SGHAT, CDR2 FQNNGV. The CDR3 extends over 11 amino acids. V lost 4 bases and J lost 3, with 4 bases in between. The CDR3 DNA reads TGTGCCAGCAGCTCCTTCTACGAGCAGTACTTC. Residues: CASSSFYEQYF.

This clone was found a few times. The rearrangement joins TRBV5-1 to TRBJ2-5, with TRBD2 identical over 10 bases. The J segment lost 5 bases and the V segment lost 2 bases, leaving 3 bases of the junction unmatched. This CDR3 spans 14 amino acids. Germline-derived CDR1 and CDR2 are SGHRS and YFSETQ. CDR3 in DNA: TGCGCCAGCAGCTTAAGCGGGGGGGAGGAGACCCAGTACTTC. This translates into CASSLSGGEETQYF.

This clone has more than one count but fewer than ten. V gene TRBV7-2 combines with J gene TRBJ2-6, with D maybe TRBD1 (6 bases). Germline V gene data show CDR1 as SGHTA and CDR2 as FQGNSA. This CDR3 contains 17 residues. Trimming cost V 2 bases and J 4 bases, with 15 bases left between them. The chain's CDR3 is CASSLPTGTSGANVLTF. CDR3 in DNA: TGTGCCAGCAGCTTACCAACCGGGACATCCGGGGCCAACGTCCTGACTTTC.

CDR3 residues: CATTGQNTEAFF. In nucleotides, the CDR3 is TGTGCCACCACCGGACAGAACACTGAAGCTTTCTTT. The chain carries TRBV6-5 and TRBJ1-1, with a possible D match to TRBD1 (5 bases). Between the trimmed V and J ends, which lost 10 bases and 1 base, there was a span of 10 bases. This CDR3 contains 12 residues. From germline, CDR1 is MNHEY and CDR2 SVGAGI.

The chain has TRBV7-6 and TRBJ2-7, with 8 nucleotides matching TRBD1. Germline lookup yields CDR1 SGHVS and CDR2 FNYEAQ. The CDR3 has 14 residues. V trimming: 5 bases; J trimming: 4 bases; junction bases outside the gene matches: 7. CDR3: CASSPLTGEYEQYF. In DNA form, the CDR3 reads TGTGCCAGCAGCCCCTTGACAGGGGAGTACGAGCAGTACTTC.

This clone occurred a few times. The rearrangement links TRBV2 to TRBJ1-2; a possible D gene is TRBD1 (5 bases). The CDR3 is made up of 12 amino acids. V lost 7 bases and J 8 bases, leaving 14 bases between the germline ends. Per the germline V gene, CDR1 is SNHLY and CDR2 is FYNNEI. CDR3: CASTSWGDGYTF. The CDR3 DNA is TGTGCCAGCACCTCATGGGGGGACGGCTACACCTTC.

This clone was observed a few times. This chain uses TRBV15 with TRBJ1-3; a weak D match, TRBD1 (5 bases). Between the trimmed V and J ends, which lost 5 bases and 0 bases, there was a span of 20 bases. The germline V gene encodes CDR1 LNHNV and CDR2 YYDKDF (reference sequence). This CDR3 has 18 residues. The CDR3 is CATSPTPSGDYSGNTIYF. CDR3 nucleotide sequence: TGTGCCACCAGCCCTACTCCATCGGGGGATTACTCTGGAAACACCATATATTTT.

CDR3 protein: CASSGSSGMYQETQYF. The CDR3 nucleotides are TGTGCCAGCAGCGGGAGTAGCGGGATGTACCAAGAGACCCAGTACTTC. This chain joins TRBV21-1 and TRBJ2-5; the listed D gene, TRBD2, was not tested against the DNA. TRBV21-1 is a recognized pseudogene. The CDR3 has 16 amino acids.

This clone was picked up a small number of times. Within the sample, other DNA sequences also encode this same CDR3. This chain joins TRBV30 and TRBJ1-5, with a possible D match to TRBD1 (5 bases). Germline CDR1 is GTSNPN and CDR2 is SVGIG (reference sequence). Trimming pared 0 bases from V and 4 bases from J, leaving 10 bases between. The CDR3 sequence is 14 residues long. CDR3 loop: CAWSVGGGNQPQHF. For the CDR3, the DNA is TGTGCCTGGAGTGTAGGCGGGGGAAATCAGCCCCAGCATTTT.

This clone was counted a single time. The V gene is TRBV5-1, the J gene TRBJ2-1; D unclear. CDR3 size: 13 residues. CDR1 is SGHRS and CDR2 is YFSETQ in the germline V gene. V was trimmed by 0 bases and J by 5 bases, leaving 6 bases between them. CDR3 coding DNA: TGCGCCAGCAGCTTGGGGCACAACAATGAGCAGTTCTTC. Translation: CASSLGHNNEQFF.

This clone has only a few counts. Here the CDR3 DNA reads TGTGCCAGCAGTGATGGTTTGGACACCAGGTCCTACGAGCAGTACTTC. This sequence encodes CASSDGLDTRSYEQYF. The chain combines TRBV25-1 with TRBJ2-7; possibly TRBD1 for D (5 bases). Per germline, CDR1 MGHDK and CDR2 SYGVNS. The CDR3 is 16 residues long. The V end lost 3 bases, the J end lost 1 base, and 16 bases lay between the germline ends.

This rearrangement joins TRBV7-2 to TRBJ2-7; 7 positions match TRBD1. CDR1 is SGHTA and CDR2 is FQGNSA in the germline V gene. Trimming took 1 base from V and 2 from J; bases not matched to a gene: 5. The CDR3 length is 15 residues. The CDR3 coding sequence is TGTGCCAGCAGCTTAGTCAGCAGGGGGACCTACGAGCAGTACTTC. Protein: CASSLVSRGTYEQYF.

V is TRBV5-6 and J is TRBJ1-5; possibly TRBD1 for D (6 bases). V lost 2 bases, J lost 6 bases, and 12 bases lay in between. This CDR3 is 14 amino acids long. Germline CDR1 is SGHDT and CDR2 is YYEEEE. In DNA, the CDR3 is TGTGCCAGCAGCTTCGGGCAGGGGCGTCAGCCCCAGCATTTT. It specifies CASSFGQGRQPQHF.

This clone was recorded a few times. This sequence joins TRBV7-2 and TRBJ1-1; the match to TRBD1 covers 8 bases. The junction had 4 bases not matched to a gene; V was cut back by 6 bases and J by 4 bases. There are 13 residues in the CDR3. Germline assignment: CDR1 SGHTA and CDR2 FQGNSA. The CDR3 bases are TGTGCCAGCAGACGGACAGGGACCACTGAAGCTTTCTTT. It codes for CASRRTGTTEAFF.

This sequence joins TRBV28 and TRBJ1-4; D perhaps matches TRBD1 (5 bases). The CDR3 runs to 15 residues. V gave up 6 bases and J gave up 1 base, with 12 bases separating them. CDR1 MDHEN and CDR2 SYDVKM come from the germline V gene. CDR3 residues: CASSRGGITNEKLFF. The CDR3 region has the DNA TGTGCCAGCAGCCGTGGGGGGATAACTAATGAAAAACTGTTTTTT.

In this sample, this clone turned up a few times. J is TRBJ2-1 and V is TRBV7-3; 11 bases match TRBD2. Germline CDR1 reads SGHTA; CDR2 reads FQGTGA. Trimming at V came to 5 bases and at J to 7 bases, leaving 10 bases not matched to a gene. The CDR3 totals 16 residues. CDR3 nucleotide sequence: TGTGCCAGCAGCCGAGGGACCGGGACTAGCGGTAATGAGCAGTTCTTC. Translated: CASSRGTGTSGNEQFF.

A note on this clone: Other nucleotide sequences in the sample specify the same CDR3. The chain recombines TRBV7-2 with TRBJ2-7; D possibly corresponds to TRBD1 (6 bases). CDR3 length equals 14 residues. Trimming stripped 3 bases from V and 3 bases from J, with 12 bases between. Per the germline V gene, CDR1 is SGHTA and CDR2 is FQGNSA. CDR3 nucleotides: TGTGCCAGCAGCTTGGAACAGGGTGGCTACGAGCAGTACTTC. Translated: CASSLEQGGYEQYF.

This chain uses TRBV29-1 with TRBJ2-5; 10 nucleotides line up with TRBD1. The CDR3 has 15 amino acids. CDR1 is SQVTM and CDR2 is ANQGSEA in the germline V gene. Germline trimming cut 7 bases from V and 1 base from J; bases unmatched to any gene: 9. The CDR3 loop reads CSAAGQGLGQETQYF. Written as DNA, the CDR3 is TGCAGCGCCGCGGGACAGGGGCTGGGCCAAGAGACCCAGTACTTC.